This TCR beta chain derives from a study of molecular identifiers for immune sequencing clone quantification. Study findings and constraints: Identical barcode-sharing TCR molecules could lead to underestimated sizes for highly expanded clones.

In TCRdb, the PCR reads were re-called with MiXCR into one record per CDR3 protein. The sample yields some 580,000 distinct CDR3 sequences, 25% seen once. For naive CD8 T cells, sorting used the CD8+CD4-CCR7+CD45RA+ phenotype. Note on this clonotype: The target antigen is unknown.

V dropped 6 bases and J dropped 2; count of bases not matched to a gene: 5. CDR1 is MNHEY, CDR2 SVGAGI, per germline. The CDR3 is made up of 14 amino acids. The chain links TRBV6-5 to TRBJ2-3, with 7 bases lining up with TRBD1. The sequenced sample was naive CD8+ T cells from blood, with Jurkat cell RNA spiked in. Subset given: FACS-sorted CD8+CD4-CCR7+CD45RA+ naive T cells. The TCR sequence derives from a human donor in good health. Some libraries in this study had Jurkat cell RNA spiked in. The CDR3 DNA reads TGTGCCAGCAGCCCGGACAGGCCCACAGATACGCAGTATTTT. Translating it yields CASSPDRPTDTQYF.